The 23 T cell receptor beta chains presented below share a single source sample, sequenced in a study of human T cells and chemical hapten exposure. Specified time point: patch test 3, about 24 weeks after DPC sensitization. The sample's treatment: therapeutic diphenylcyclopropenone sensitization with weekly scalp DPC. TCRdb passed the RACE reads through MiXCR, listing each CDR3 protein once. This table holds approximately 60,000 distinct CDR3 sequences, about 10% found once. This sample comprised whole blood, obtained in connection with sensitization to the hapten diphenylcyclopropenone (DPC). These receptors came from a woman aged 30 to 39 with alopecia areata. Some clones in this sample may be carry-over from other donors' samples.

This clonotype was counted a few times. This CDR3 reads CASSLADTGGSPLHF. The CDR3, as DNA: TGTGCCAGCAGCTTAGCGGATACGGGGGGATCACCCCTCCACTTT. V gene TRBV7-8 combines with J gene TRBJ1-6, with TRBD1 as a possible D gene (5 bases). The CDR3 spans 15 residues. Germline CDR1 is SGHVS and CDR2 is FQNEAQ. The V end lost 0 bases, the J end lost 10 bases, and 13 bases lay between the germline ends.

This clonotype was counted at least ten times. J is TRBJ1-6 and V is TRBV28; D unresolved. V lost 5 bases to trimming and J lost 9 bases, with 8 bases between them. CDR1 and CDR2 from the germline V gene are MDHEN and SYDVKM. The CDR3 is 12 residues long. The CDR3: CASSTLVSPLHF. DNA for the CDR3: TGTGCCAGCAGTACCCTTGTTTCACCCCTCCACTTT.

As for this clonotype: A much more abundant neighbour one base away suggests this may be a read error. The CDR3, as DNA: TGTGCCGGCTTCACTAGCGGTATTTCCTACGAGCAGTACTTC. Translated, it gives CAGFTSGISYEQYF. The V gene is TRBV6-1, the J gene TRBJ2-7; 8 nucleotides agree with TRBD2. This CDR3 contains 14 residues. Per the germline V gene, CDR1 is MNHNS and CDR2 is SASEGT. Trimming at V came to 11 bases and at J to 1 base, leaving 10 bases not matched to a gene.

The chain has TRBV2 and TRBJ2-2; perhaps TRBD1 as D (6 bases). The V and J ends lost 1 base and 6 bases respectively, with 9 bases between them. CDR1 and CDR2 (germline): SNHLY, FYNNEI. The CDR3 sequence is 14 residues long. CDR3 sequence reads: CASSEDRVAGELFF. Here the CDR3 DNA reads TGTGCCAGCAGTGAAGACAGGGTCGCCGGGGAGCTGTTTTTT. Variable domain in full (rest from reference TRBV2 and TRBJ2-2): EPEVTQTPSHQVTQMGQEVILRCVPISNHLYFYWYRQILGQKVEFLVSFYNNEISEKSEIFDDQFSVERPDGSNFTLKIRSTKLEDSAMYFCASSEDRVAGELFFGEGSRLTVL.

J is TRBJ1-2 and V is TRBV28; TRBD1 aligns across 7 bases. V was pared by 6 bases and J by 10 bases, with 14 bases of the junction left unmatched. Germline V CDR1 and CDR2: MDHEN, SYDVKM. The CDR3 has 14 amino acids. The CDR3 region has the DNA TGTGCCAGCAGATCACAGGGGCGCCCGAATTCCTACACCTTC. This gives the protein CASRSQGRPNSYTF.

The V and J genes are TRBV4-2 and TRBJ2-1; D might be TRBD1 (5 bases). Trimming shortened V by 2 bases and J by 6 bases, and 11 bases separated the two germline ends. Germline V gene data show CDR1 as LGHNA and CDR2 as YNFKEQ. This CDR3 region has 14 residues. The chain's CDR3 is CASSQSARANEQFF. The CDR3 DNA follows: TGTGCCAGCAGCCAAAGTGCCAGGGCCAATGAGCAGTTCTTC.

The rearrangement joins TRBV5-1 to TRBJ1-2; 7 bases are shared with TRBD1. J was trimmed by 8 bases and V by 5 bases; bases with no gene match: 12. Germline V gene data show CDR1 as SGHRS and CDR2 as YFSETQ. CDR3 length: 14 residues. The CDR3 sequence is CASSSRTGGEGYTF. As DNA, the CDR3 is TGCGCCAGCAGTTCACGGACAGGTGGCGAGGGCTACACCTTC.

The chain carries TRBV29-1 and TRBJ2-5; D uncertain. This CDR3 is 12 amino acids long. CDR1 is SQVTM and CDR2 is ANQGSEA in the germline V gene. Between the trimmed V and J ends, which lost 8 bases and 4 bases, there was a span of 14 bases. CDR3 amino acids: CSLTGDGETQYF. The CDR3 DNA reads as TGCAGCTTGACTGGGGATGGAGAGACCCAGTACTTC.

This clonotype was observed at least ten times. J is TRBJ2-5 and V is TRBV7-2; D unclear. CDR1 and CDR2 from the germline V gene are SGHTA and FQGNSA. The CDR3 runs 16 residues. V lost 5 bases to trimming and J lost 1 base, with 17 bases between them. In DNA, the CDR3 is TGTGCCAGCAGCCCCGCCCTTAGCTCTCTCCAAGAGACCCAGTACTTC. Translated: CASSPALSSLQETQYF.

The V gene is TRBV7-2, the J gene TRBJ1-6; 11 bases agree with TRBD1. J gave up 9 bases and V 5 bases, and 9 bases lay outside the gene matches. CDR1 and CDR2 from the germline V gene are SGHTA and FQGNSA. The CDR3 consists of 16 residues. Written as DNA, the CDR3 is TGTGCCAGCAGCCGCCTTTGGGACAGGGGGGCTTCACCCCTCCACTTT. Encoded protein: CASSRLWDRGASPLHF. The full variable domain, in which reference TRBV7-2 and TRBJ1-6 provide the parts outside the CDR3, is GAGVSQSPSNKVTEKGKDVELRCDPISGHTALYWYRQSLGQGLEFLIYFQGNSAPDKSGLPSDRFSAERTGGSVSTLTIQRTQQEDSAVYLCASSRLWDRGASPLHFGNGTRLTVT.

The CDR3 DNA follows: TGCAGCGTTCGCCAGGGGGCCATGGCTAATGAAAAACTGTTTTTT. Its translation is CSVRQGAMANEKLFF. The chain joins TRBV29-1 to TRBJ1-4; 8 nucleotides align to TRBD1. The CDR3 totals 15 residues. CDR1 SQVTM and CDR2 ANQGSEA come from the germline V gene. V was pared by 5 bases and J by 3 bases, with 8 bases of the junction left unmatched.

This clonotype was picked up a small number of times. V and J are TRBV5-6 and TRBJ1-5; D uncertain. The CDR3 spans 13 residues. Trimming shortened V by 0 bases and J by 4 bases, and 5 bases separated the two germline ends. Germline CDR1 reads SGHDT; CDR2 reads YYEEEE. The CDR3 sequence: CASSLALNQPQHF. Here the CDR3 DNA reads TGTGCCAGCAGCTTGGCCTTAAATCAGCCCCAGCATTTT.

V usage is TRBV5-1 and J usage is TRBJ2-5; TRBD2 matches 13 bases. CDR1 is SGHRS, CDR2 YFSETQ, per germline. CDR3 length: 14 residues. Losses at the gene ends were 4 bases for V and 6 bases for J; bases not matched to a gene: 3. Here the CDR3 DNA reads TGCGCCAGCAGCGGGACTAGCGGGATACAGACCCAGTACTTC. Translated, it gives CASSGTSGIQTQYF.

This clonotype came up many times. J is TRBJ2-1 and V is TRBV11-3; unclear D gene. The V end was cut by 0 bases, the J end by 5 bases, with 8 bases between. This CDR3 contains 14 residues. Germline V gene data show CDR1 as SGHNT and CDR2 as YENEEA. In nucleotides, the CDR3 is TGTGCCAGCAGCTTAGACCTCGGTGACAATGAGCAGTTCTTC. Protein product: CASSLDLGDNEQFF.

The sample holds a few counts of this clonotype. This sequence joins TRBV27 and TRBJ1-6; 7 bases align to TRBD1. The CDR3 has 15 residues. Per the germline V gene, CDR1 is MNHEY and CDR2 is SMNVEV (reference sequence). V was pared by 6 bases and J by 7 bases, with 9 bases of the junction left unmatched. The CDR3 loop is CASRLADRQNSPLHF. The CDR3 DNA follows: TGTGCCAGCAGGCTCGCGGACAGGCAGAATTCACCCCTCCACTTT.

This clonotype was recorded many times. The V call is TRBV29-1, the J call TRBJ2-1; either TRBD1 or TRBD2 may supply D (5 bases each). Germline-derived CDR1 and CDR2 are SQVTM and ANQGSEA. Trimming pared 5 bases from V and 0 bases from J, leaving 8 bases between. CDR3 length equals 13 residues. Here the CDR3 reads CSVWGSSYNEQFF. The DNA of the CDR3 is TGCAGCGTTTGGGGGAGCTCCTACAATGAGCAGTTCTTC.

This clonotype was recorded many times. The V and J genes are TRBV19 and TRBJ2-2; unclear D gene. From germline, CDR1 is LNHDA and CDR2 SQIVND (reference sequence). The CDR3 is 13 residues long. V lost 6 bases, J lost 6 bases, and 11 bases lay in between. The chain's CDR3 is CASSSLGSGELFF. As DNA, the CDR3 is TGTGCCAGTAGCAGTCTAGGGTCCGGGGAGCTGTTTTTT. The whole variable domain, remainder taken from reference TRBV19 and TRBJ2-2, is DGGITQSPKYLFRKEGQNVTLSCEQNLNHDAMYWYRQDPGQGLRLIYYSQIVNDFQKGDIAEGYSVSREKKESFPLTVTSAQKNPTAFYLCASSSLGSGELFFGEGSRLTVL.

The sample holds many counts of this clonotype. This chain joins TRBV28 and TRBJ1-4, with D unclear. From germline, CDR1 is MDHEN and CDR2 SYDVKM. This CDR3 spans 13 amino acids. Deletions cut 3 bases from V and 7 bases from J, with 9 bases between. This CDR3 reads CASSLVHGEKLFF. The CDR3 DNA reads as TGTGCCAGCAGTTTGGTACACGGTGAAAAACTGTTTTTT.

This chain links TRBV19 with TRBJ2-3; 8 nucleotides align to TRBD1. CDR1 is LNHDA and CDR2 is SQIVND in the germline V gene (reference sequence). J lost 6 bases, V lost 9 bases, and 8 bases had no gene match. The CDR3 runs 13 residues. The CDR3 is CASTTGAHDTQYF. The CDR3 DNA sequence: TGTGCCAGCACGACAGGGGCGCATGATACGCAGTATTTT.

The V call is TRBV5-1, the J call TRBJ2-3; TRBD2 matches 9 bases. Germline CDR1 reads SGHRS; CDR2 reads YFSETQ. The CDR3 has 16 amino acids. The junction had 10 bases not matched to a gene; V was cut back by 4 bases and J by 4 bases. The CDR3 DNA is TGCGCCAGCAGCCCCCCCAGCGGGGGGCGCGCAGATACGCAGTATTTT. The encoded protein is CASSPPSGGRADTQYF.

This clonotype came up many times. This sequence joins TRBV7-2 and TRBJ2-5; D gene unclear. The germline gives CDR1 SGHTA, CDR2 FQGNSA. CDR3 length: 14 amino acids. The V and J ends lost 2 bases and 2 bases respectively, with 9 bases between them. In DNA, the CDR3 is TGTGCCAGCAGCTTATGGGAAACTCAAGAGACCCAGTACTTC. As protein: CASSLWETQETQYF.

There are many counts of this clonotype. The chain joins TRBV7-6 to TRBJ2-4, with D possibly TRBD1 on 5 matching bases. The CDR3 extends over 17 amino acids. The germline gives CDR1 SGHVS, CDR2 FNYEAQ. The germline V and J ends were trimmed by 1 base and 0 bases, with 13 bases remaining between them. In DNA, the CDR3 is TGTGCCAGCAGCTTAGGATTCAGGGCACTAGCCAAAAACATTCAGTACTTC. As protein: CASSLGFRALAKNIQYF.

This clonotype occurred many times. The chain joins TRBV6-2 or TRBV6-3 to TRBJ2-3; 7 bases fit TRBD2. The CDR3 is made up of 15 amino acids. Germline trimming cut 2 bases from V and 2 bases from J; bases unmatched to any gene: 4. The germline gives CDR1 MNHEY, CDR2 SVGEGT. The CDR3 DNA reads TGTGCCAGCAGTTACCGGCGGGGGACCACAGATACGCAGTATTTT. This codes for CASSYRRGTTDTQYF.